The next 5 T cell receptor beta chains were all read from a single sample in a study of blood T cell repertoires in COVID-19. Clones were sequenced by immunoSEQ multiplex PCR, and TCRdb holds only the in-frame ones, with some missing. Of 45,000 to 60,000 clones listed, roughly 85% are singletons. Sequenced input: peripheral blood. These receptors came from a human donor in a cohort sampled during active COVID-19.

The V gene is TRBV27, the J gene TRBJ2-2, with a tentative D call TRBD2 (6 bases). The CDR3 contains 17 residues. With 0 bases removed from V and 4 bases from J, the gap between germline ends came to 15 bases. CDR1 is MNHEY and CDR2 is SMNVEV in the germline V gene (reference sequence). In nucleotides, the CDR3 is TGTGCCAGCAGTTTATCGTTCGGGGGAACGGTCACCGGGGAGCTGTTTTTT. Its protein product is CASSLSFGGTVTGELFF.

The genes are TRBV4-2 and TRBJ2-1, with 15 bases that match TRBD2. The CDR3 has 16 amino acids. V shed 2 bases and J 7 bases; nucleotides not matched to a gene: 3. Germline values: CDR1 LGHNA, CDR2 YNFKEQ. The CDR3 loop is CASSQWGLAGGNEQFF. DNA for the CDR3: TGTGCCAGCAGCCAATGGGGACTAGCGGGGGGTAATGAGCAGTTCTTC.

The rearrangement uses TRBV7-2 and TRBJ1-4; TRBD1 might be the D (6 bases). The CDR3 contains 14 residues. CDR1 is SGHTA and CDR2 is FQGNSA in the germline V gene. The V gene lost 5 bases and the J gene lost 6 bases, with 13 bases spanning the gap. CDR3 DNA: TGTGCCAGCAGCCACTACAGGGTTGATGAAAAACTGTTTTTT. The encoded protein is CASSHYRVDEKLFF.

The chain employs TRBV18 and TRBJ2-7, with TRBD1 matching over 11 bases. The germline gives CDR1 KGHSH, CDR2 LQKENI. The CDR3 is 17 residues long. V lost 6 bases to trimming and J lost 0 bases; unmatched junction nucleotides: 10. CDR3: CASSFRDRGKGSYEQYF. CDR3 DNA sequence: TGTGCCAGCTCCTTCCGGGACAGGGGGAAAGGCTCCTACGAGCAGTACTTC.

V gene TRBV5-1 combines with J gene TRBJ1-1; a weak D match, TRBD1 (6 bases). V dropped 4 bases and J dropped 3 bases, with 13 bases sitting between them. The CDR3 length is 14 residues. Germline values: CDR1 SGHRS, CDR2 YFSETQ. The CDR3 here is CASSVGQRYTEAFF. The CDR3 region has the DNA TGCGCCAGCAGCGTGGGACAACGATACACTGAAGCTTTCTTT.